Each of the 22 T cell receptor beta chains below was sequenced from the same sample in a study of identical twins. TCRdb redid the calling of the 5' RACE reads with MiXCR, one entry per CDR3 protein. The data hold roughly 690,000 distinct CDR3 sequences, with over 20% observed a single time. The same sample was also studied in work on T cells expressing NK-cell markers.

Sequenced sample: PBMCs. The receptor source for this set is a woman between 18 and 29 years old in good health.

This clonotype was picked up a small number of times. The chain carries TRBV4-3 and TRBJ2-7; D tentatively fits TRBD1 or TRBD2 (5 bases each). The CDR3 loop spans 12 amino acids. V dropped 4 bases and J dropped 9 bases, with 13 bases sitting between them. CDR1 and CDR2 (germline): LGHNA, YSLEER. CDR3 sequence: CASSRDGSGQYF. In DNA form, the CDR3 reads TGCGCCAGCAGCCGGGACGGTTCGGGGCAGTACTTC.

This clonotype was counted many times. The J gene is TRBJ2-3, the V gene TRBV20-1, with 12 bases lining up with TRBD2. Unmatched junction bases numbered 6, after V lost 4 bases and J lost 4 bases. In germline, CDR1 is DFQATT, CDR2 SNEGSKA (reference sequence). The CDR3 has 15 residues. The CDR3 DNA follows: TGCAGTGCTACTAGCGGGGGGGCCGGCGCAGATACGCAGTATTTT. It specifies CSATSGGAGADTQYF.

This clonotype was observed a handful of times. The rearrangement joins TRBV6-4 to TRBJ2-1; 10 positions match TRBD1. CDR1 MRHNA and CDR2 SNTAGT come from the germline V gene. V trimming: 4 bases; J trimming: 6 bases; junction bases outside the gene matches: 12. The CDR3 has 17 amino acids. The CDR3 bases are TGTGCCAGCAGTGGCACGCCGGGACAGGGGTTGGCCAATGAGCAGTTCTTC. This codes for CASSGTPGQGLANEQFF.

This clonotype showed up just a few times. The CDR3 spells CASTAATEAFF. In DNA form, the CDR3 reads TGTGCCAGCACCGCCGCCACTGAAGCTTTCTTT. The chain is built from TRBV9 and TRBJ1-1; D not resolved. The CDR3 spans 11 residues. Per germline, CDR1 SGDLS and CDR2 YYNGEE. The V end was cut by 6 bases, the J end by 4 bases, with 7 bases between.

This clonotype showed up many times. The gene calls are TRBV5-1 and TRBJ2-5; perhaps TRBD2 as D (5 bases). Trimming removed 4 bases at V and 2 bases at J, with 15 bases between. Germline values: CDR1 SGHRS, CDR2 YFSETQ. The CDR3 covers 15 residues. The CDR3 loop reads CASSPTGLRQETQYF. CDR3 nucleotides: TGCGCCAGCAGCCCAACCGGACTCCGACAAGAGACCCAGTACTTC.

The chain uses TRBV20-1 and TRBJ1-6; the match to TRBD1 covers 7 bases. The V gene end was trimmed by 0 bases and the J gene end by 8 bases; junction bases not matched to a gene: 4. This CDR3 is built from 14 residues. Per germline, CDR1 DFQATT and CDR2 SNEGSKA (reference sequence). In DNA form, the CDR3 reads TGCAGTGCTAGAGAGGCGACAGGGTATTCACCCCTCCACTTT. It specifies CSAREATGYSPLHF.

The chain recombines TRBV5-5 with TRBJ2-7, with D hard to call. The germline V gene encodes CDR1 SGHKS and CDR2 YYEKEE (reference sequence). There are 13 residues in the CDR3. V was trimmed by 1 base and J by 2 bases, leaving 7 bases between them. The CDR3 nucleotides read TGTGCCAGCAGCTTGAACACGCCCTACGAGCAGTACTTC. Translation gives CASSLNTPYEQYF.

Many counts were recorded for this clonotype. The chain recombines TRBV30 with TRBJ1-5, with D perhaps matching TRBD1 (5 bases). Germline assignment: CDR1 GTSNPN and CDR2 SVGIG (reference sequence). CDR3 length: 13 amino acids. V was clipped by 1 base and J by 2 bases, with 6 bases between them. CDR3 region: CAWSGGGNQPQHF. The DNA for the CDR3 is TGTGCCTGGAGTGGGGGGGGCAATCAGCCCCAGCATTTT.

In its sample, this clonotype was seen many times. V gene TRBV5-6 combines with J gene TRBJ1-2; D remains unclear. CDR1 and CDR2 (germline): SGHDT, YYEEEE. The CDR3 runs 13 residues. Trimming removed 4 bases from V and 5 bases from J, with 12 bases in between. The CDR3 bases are TGTGCCAGCAGCGTCGGTGGACCTTATGGCTACACCTTC. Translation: CASSVGGPYGYTF. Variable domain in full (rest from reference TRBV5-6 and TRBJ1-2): DAGVTQSPTHLIKTRGQQVTLRCSPKSGHDTVSWYQQALGQGPQFIFQYYEEEERQRGNFPDRFSGHQFPNYSSELNVNALLLGDSALYLCASSVGGPYGYTFGSGTRLTVV.

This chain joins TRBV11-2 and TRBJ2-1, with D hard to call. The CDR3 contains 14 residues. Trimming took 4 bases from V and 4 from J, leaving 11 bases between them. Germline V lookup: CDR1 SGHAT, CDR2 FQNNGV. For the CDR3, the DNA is TGTGCCAGCAGCTATGGAAGCCTTTACAATGAGCAGTTCTTC. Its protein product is CASSYGSLYNEQFF.

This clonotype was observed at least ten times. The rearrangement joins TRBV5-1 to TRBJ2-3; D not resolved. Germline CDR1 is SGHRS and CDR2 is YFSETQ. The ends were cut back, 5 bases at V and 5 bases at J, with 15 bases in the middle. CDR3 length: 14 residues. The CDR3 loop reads CASSEEGQEDTQYF. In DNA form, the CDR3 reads TGCGCCAGCAGTGAGGAAGGGCAAGAAGATACGCAGTATTTT.

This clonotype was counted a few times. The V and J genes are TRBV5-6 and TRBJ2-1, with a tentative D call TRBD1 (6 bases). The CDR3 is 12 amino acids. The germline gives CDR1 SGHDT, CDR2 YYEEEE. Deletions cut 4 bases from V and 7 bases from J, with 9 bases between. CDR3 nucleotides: TGTGCCAGCAGCGGACAGAGTAATGAGCAGTTCTTC. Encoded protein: CASSGQSNEQFF.

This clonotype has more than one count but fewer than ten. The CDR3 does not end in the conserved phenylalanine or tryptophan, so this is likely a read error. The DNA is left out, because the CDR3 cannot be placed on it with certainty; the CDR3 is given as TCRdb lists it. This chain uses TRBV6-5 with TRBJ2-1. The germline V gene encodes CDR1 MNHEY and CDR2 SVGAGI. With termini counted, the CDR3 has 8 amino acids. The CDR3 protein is CASSHPSL.

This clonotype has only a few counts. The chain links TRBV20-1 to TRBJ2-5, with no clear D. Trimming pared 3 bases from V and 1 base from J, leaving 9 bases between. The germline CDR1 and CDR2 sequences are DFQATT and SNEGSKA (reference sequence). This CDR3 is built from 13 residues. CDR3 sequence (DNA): TGCAGTGCTAGTATATACACCCAAGAGACCCAGTACTTC. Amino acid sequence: CSASIYTQETQYF.

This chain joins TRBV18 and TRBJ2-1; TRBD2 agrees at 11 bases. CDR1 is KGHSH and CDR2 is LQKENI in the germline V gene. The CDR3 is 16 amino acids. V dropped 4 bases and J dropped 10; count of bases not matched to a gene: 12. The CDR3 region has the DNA TGTGCCAGCTCACGTAACTACGGACTAGCGGGTATAGAGCAGTTCTTC. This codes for CASSRNYGLAGIEQFF.

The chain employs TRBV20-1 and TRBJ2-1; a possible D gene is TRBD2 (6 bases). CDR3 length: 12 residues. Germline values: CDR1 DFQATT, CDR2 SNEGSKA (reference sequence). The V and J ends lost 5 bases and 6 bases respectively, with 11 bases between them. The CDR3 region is CSALTRPNEQFF. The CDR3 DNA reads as TGCAGTGCTTTGACTAGACCCAATGAGCAGTTCTTC.

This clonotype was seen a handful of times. Here the CDR3 reads CSARDPKAVEQYF. CDR3 sequence (DNA): TGCAGTGCTAGAGATCCGAAGGCTGTCGAGCAGTACTTC. The chain is built from TRBV20-1 and TRBJ2-7; D is unresolved. The CDR3 has 13 residues. Trimming pared 0 bases from V and 6 bases from J, leaving 12 bases between. Germline CDR1 DFQATT, CDR2 SNEGSKA (reference sequence).

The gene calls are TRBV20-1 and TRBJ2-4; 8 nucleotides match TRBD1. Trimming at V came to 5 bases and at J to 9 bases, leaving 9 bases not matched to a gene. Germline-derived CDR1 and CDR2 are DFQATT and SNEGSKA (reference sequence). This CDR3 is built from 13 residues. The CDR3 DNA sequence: TGCAGTGCTCCACCGGGACAGGTTAGCATTCAGTACTTC. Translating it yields CSAPPGQVSIQYF.

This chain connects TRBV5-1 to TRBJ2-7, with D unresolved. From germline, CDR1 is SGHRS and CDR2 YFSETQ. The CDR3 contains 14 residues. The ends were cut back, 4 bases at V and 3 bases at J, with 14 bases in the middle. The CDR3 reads CASSLSGPNYEQYF. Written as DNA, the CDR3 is TGCGCCAGCAGCCTCTCCGGGCCCAACTACGAGCAGTACTTC.

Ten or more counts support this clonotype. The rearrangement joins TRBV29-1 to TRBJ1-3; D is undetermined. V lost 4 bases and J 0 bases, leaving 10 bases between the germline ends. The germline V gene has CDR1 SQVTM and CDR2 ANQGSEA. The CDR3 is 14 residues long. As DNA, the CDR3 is TGCAGCGTTGGACACCCGACCTCTGGAAACACCATATATTTT. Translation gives CSVGHPTSGNTIYF.

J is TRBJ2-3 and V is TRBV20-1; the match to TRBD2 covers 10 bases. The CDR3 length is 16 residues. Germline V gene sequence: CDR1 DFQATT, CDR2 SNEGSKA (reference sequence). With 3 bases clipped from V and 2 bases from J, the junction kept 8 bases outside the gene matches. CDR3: CSASRASGRYTDTQYF. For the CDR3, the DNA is TGCAGTGCTAGTAGGGCTAGCGGGAGATACACAGATACGCAGTATTTT.

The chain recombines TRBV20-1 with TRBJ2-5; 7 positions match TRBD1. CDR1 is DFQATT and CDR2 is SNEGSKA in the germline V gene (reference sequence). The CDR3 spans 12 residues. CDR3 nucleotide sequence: TGCAGCGCGACAGGGTCTGGAGAGACCCAGTACTTC. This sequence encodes CSATGSGETQYF.